This T cell receptor (beta chain) was captured by sequencing in a study of T-cell memory formation after mild COVID-19. This CDR3 contains 14 residues. From germline, CDR1 is DFQATT and CDR2 SNEGSKA (reference sequence). Trimming shortened V by 2 bases and J by 2 bases, and 12 bases separated the two germline ends. TCRdb re-analysed the 5' RACE reads in MiXCR, keeping a single row per CDR3 protein. The repertoire includes about 240,000 distinct CDR3 sequences, 8.5% to 9.5% of them detected once, and around 20% sits in the top ten. Study results and limitations: Contracting CD4+ clones were located mainly in CM and EM, and CD8+ clones in EMRA.

This clonotype has at least ten counts. Its specificity is unknown. This clonotype was obtained from a man younger than 35 who had mild COVID-19 (a few samples of this study predate the infection). Cell type and time point are not known. Sequences were obtained from PBMCs or a T cell subset sorted from them (not recorded which). The chain couples TRBV20-1 to TRBJ2-5; a weak D match, TRBD2 (5 bases). The CDR3 reads CSARKWGEQETQYF. The CDR3 DNA follows: TGCAGTGCTAGAAAGTGGGGAGAGCAAGAGACCCAGTACTTC.